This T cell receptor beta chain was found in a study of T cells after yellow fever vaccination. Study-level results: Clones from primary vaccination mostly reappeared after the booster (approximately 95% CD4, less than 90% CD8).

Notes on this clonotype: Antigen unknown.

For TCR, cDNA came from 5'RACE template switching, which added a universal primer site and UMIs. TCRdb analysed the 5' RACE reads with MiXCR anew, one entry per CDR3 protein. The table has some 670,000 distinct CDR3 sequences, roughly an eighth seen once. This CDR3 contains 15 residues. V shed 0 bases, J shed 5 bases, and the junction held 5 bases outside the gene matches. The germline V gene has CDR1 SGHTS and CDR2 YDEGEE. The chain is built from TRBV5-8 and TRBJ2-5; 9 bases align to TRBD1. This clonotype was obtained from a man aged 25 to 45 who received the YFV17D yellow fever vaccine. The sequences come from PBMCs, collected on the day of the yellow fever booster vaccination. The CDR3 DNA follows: TGTGCCAGCAGCTTGGACAGGGGGCGCGTTGAGACCCAGTACTTC. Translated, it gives CASSLDRGRVETQYF.